Listed here are 30 T cell receptor beta chains from one sample, sequenced in a study of blood T cell repertoires in COVID-19. Clones were sequenced by immunoSEQ multiplex PCR, and TCRdb holds only the in-frame ones, with some missing. The sample lists 430,000 or so clones, roughly 88% seen once, with 1.4% in the top ten. Sequencing was performed on PBMCs or T cells enriched from blood (not recorded which). These receptors all come from a woman aged 18-29 years who had been exposed to COVID-19.

This sequence joins TRBV11-2 and TRBJ2-1, with 7 bases aligning to TRBD2. Germline CDR1 is SGHAT and CDR2 is FQNNGV. The CDR3 contains 15 residues. Trimming took 7 bases from V and 0 from J; bases not matched to a gene: 6. The CDR3 nucleotides read TGTGCCAGCATCCTCGGGACTACCTCCTACAATGAGCAGTTCTTC. Its translation is CASILGTTSYNEQFF.

As regards this clone: The sample holds other DNA sequences that translate to the same CDR3. J is TRBJ2-7 and V is TRBV4-1; the match to TRBD1 covers 9 bases. Trimming removed 0 bases from V and 4 bases from J; junction bases left unmatched: 4. The CDR3 length is 15 residues. Germline CDR1 is MGHRA and CDR2 is YSYEKL. The CDR3: CASSQEPGQGYEQYF. The CDR3 nucleotides are TGCGCCAGCAGCCAAGAACCGGGACAGGGATACGAGCAGTACTTC.

This chain connects TRBV20-1 to TRBJ2-7, with D possibly matching TRBD1 (7 bases). This CDR3 region has 14 residues. Trimming cost V 3 bases and J 3 bases, with 15 bases left between them. Looked up from germline, CDR1 is DFQATT and CDR2 is SNEGSKA (reference sequence). CDR3 nucleotide sequence: TGCAGTGCTAGTTTGCCAGGGGGGATCTACGAGCAGTACTTC. Its protein is CSASLPGGIYEQYF.

The V and J genes are TRBV19 and TRBJ2-3; possible D gene TRBD2, 5 bases. Trimming left V 5 bases short and J 0 bases short, with 12 bases between. Germline V gives CDR1 LNHDA, CDR2 SQIVND (reference sequence). The CDR3 covers 15 residues. CDR3 amino acids: CASSSRRSSTDTQYF. The CDR3 nucleotides read TGTGCCAGTAGTTCCCGGAGGTCTAGCACAGATACGCAGTATTTT.

The rearrangement links TRBV5-6 to TRBJ2-7; the match to TRBD2 covers 8 bases. V gave up 3 bases and J gave up 2 bases; unmatched junction bases: 10. CDR1 is SGHDT, CDR2 YYEEEE, per germline. CDR3 length: 16 amino acids. As DNA, the CDR3 is TGTGCCAGCAGCTCCCCCGGTGGTAGCGGGACCTACGAGCAGTACTTC. Its protein is CASSSPGGSGTYEQYF.

V gene TRBV29-1 combines with J gene TRBJ2-3, with D possibly matching TRBD1 (5 bases). This CDR3 region has 15 residues. V was pared by 7 bases and J by 0 bases, with 17 bases between. The V gene's germline CDR1 is SQVTM and CDR2 ANQGSEA. The DNA for the CDR3 is TGCAGCGGGACCCCAGGGTCGTCTAGCACAGATACGCAGTATTTT. This translates into CSGTPGSSSTDTQYF.

The gene calls are TRBV28 and TRBJ2-7; D is perhaps TRBD2 (6 bases). This CDR3 is built from 16 residues. Looked up from germline, CDR1 is MDHEN and CDR2 is SYDVKM. V lost 6 bases and J 1 base, leaving 19 bases between the germline ends. In nucleotides, the CDR3 is TGTGCCAGCAGGTTCTACGGGAGCCCCTCTTCCTACGAGCAGTACTTC. This encodes CASRFYGSPSSYEQYF.

The chain links TRBV27 to TRBJ1-1, with D maybe TRBD1 (6 bases). The germline CDR1 and CDR2 sequences are MNHEY and SMNVEV (reference sequence). V lost 1 base, J lost 1 base, and 10 bases lay in between. The CDR3 totals 15 residues. CDR3: CASSLYRATNTEAFF. CDR3 coding DNA: TGTGCCAGCAGTTTATACAGGGCCACGAACACTGAAGCTTTCTTT.

This clone came up a few times. The rearrangement links TRBV21-1 to TRBJ1-4; TRBD1, as called in the table, went unchecked against the DNA. TRBV21-1 is marked as a pseudogene. The CDR3 contains 16 residues. CDR3 region: CASSFPQGSTNEKLFF. In nucleotides, the CDR3 is TGTGCCAGCAGCTTCCCACAGGGGTCCACTAATGAAAAACTGTTTTTT.

The chain's CDR3 is CASSLVVPGRETDTQYF. CDR3 sequence (DNA): TGTGCCAGCAGTTTAGTGGTTCCCGGGCGGGAGACAGATACGCAGTATTTT. J is TRBJ2-3 and V is TRBV28, with 7 bases aligning to TRBD2. The CDR3 totals 17 residues. Germline values: CDR1 MDHEN, CDR2 SYDVKM. Losses at the gene ends were 2 bases for V and 3 bases for J; bases not matched to a gene: 11.

The chain has TRBV24-1 and TRBJ2-3; 14 positions match TRBD2. CDR3 length: 17 amino acids. J was trimmed by 4 bases and V by 3 bases; bases with no gene match: 5. Germline CDR1 reads KGHDR; CDR2 reads SFDVKD. The CDR3 loop reads CATSDLPGLAGADTQYF. The CDR3, as DNA: TGTGCCACCAGTGATCTCCCGGGACTAGCGGGAGCAGATACGCAGTATTTT.

The chain uses TRBV5-1 and TRBJ2-2, with TRBD2 as a possible D gene (6 bases). CDR3 size: 15 residues. V was cut by 0 bases and J by 4 bases, with 10 bases left in between. CDR1 is SGHRS and CDR2 is YFSETQ in the germline V gene. The CDR3 DNA follows: TGCGCCAGCAGCTTGGGGGGAGGCCTCACCGGGGAGCTGTTTTTT. Translated, it gives CASSLGGGLTGELFF.

Details on this clone: The same CDR3 is also encoded by other DNA sequences in this sample. V is TRBV9 and J is TRBJ2-3; a possible D gene is TRBD2 (6 bases). The ends were cut back, 2 bases at V and 4 bases at J, with 11 bases in the middle. Germline CDR1 is SGDLS and CDR2 is YYNGEE. The CDR3 contains 14 residues. DNA of the CDR3: TGTGCCAGCAGCGTTCGCCGGGGGTCAGATACGCAGTATTTT. Residues: CASSVRRGSDTQYF.

The sample holds a few counts of this clone. The chain has TRBV19 and TRBJ1-2, with TRBD1 identical over 8 bases. In germline, CDR1 is LNHDA, CDR2 SQIVND (reference sequence). J lost 7 bases, V lost 10 bases, and 11 bases had no gene match. The CDR3 covers 13 residues. CDR3 loop: CATRGQGAPGYTF. The DNA for the CDR3 is TGTGCCACCAGGGGGCAGGGGGCGCCTGGCTACACCTTC.

The rearrangement uses TRBV6-5 and TRBJ2-1; D possibly corresponds to TRBD1 (6 bases). Germline lookup yields CDR1 MNHEY and CDR2 SVGAGI. V lost 2 bases to trimming and J lost 9 bases, with 14 bases between them. The CDR3 contains 14 residues. The CDR3 is CASSYLRDTGEQFF. The DNA of the CDR3 is TGTGCCAGCAGTTACCTAAGGGACACTGGTGAGCAGTTCTTC.

The genes are TRBV4-3 and TRBJ1-2; D remains ambiguous. The CDR3 consists of 15 residues. The germline V gene has CDR1 LGHNA and CDR2 YSLEER. V was cut by 0 bases and J by 2 bases, with 10 bases left in between. CDR3 DNA: TGCGCCAGCAGCCAAGATCCCCTACAGAACTATGGCTACACCTTC. This gives the protein CASSQDPLQNYGYTF.

The V gene is TRBV24-1, the J gene TRBJ2-1; 8 bases agree with TRBD1. The CDR3 is 17 amino acids. Germline V gene data show CDR1 as KGHDR and CDR2 as SFDVKD. The junction had 8 bases not matched to a gene; V was cut back by 5 bases and J by 0 bases. The CDR3 sequence: CATSAAGQGSSYNEQFF. CDR3 bases: TGTGCCACCAGTGCCGCCGGACAGGGTAGCTCCTACAATGAGCAGTTCTTC.

There are many counts of this clone. This chain connects TRBV28 to TRBJ2-7; a weak D match, TRBD1 (6 bases). The CDR3 is made up of 16 amino acids. Germline CDR1 and CDR2: MDHEN and SYDVKM. The ends were cut back, 4 bases at V and 3 bases at J, with 19 bases in the middle. The CDR3 sequence: CASSSTTGQDLYEQYF. CDR3 nucleotide sequence: TGTGCCAGCAGTTCAACGACGGGACAAGACCTCTACGAGCAGTACTTC.

The chain has TRBV13 and TRBJ2-5; 12 nucleotides agree with TRBD1. Looked up from germline, CDR1 is PRHDT and CDR2 is FYEKMQ (reference sequence). V lost 4 bases and J lost 3; bases outside the gene matches: 6. The CDR3 runs 16 residues. CDR3 protein: CASSSRDRGQEETQYF. The CDR3 DNA sequence: TGTGCCAGCAGCTCTCGGGACAGGGGGCAGGAAGAGACCCAGTACTTC. Using reference TRBV13 and TRBJ2-5 for the parts outside the CDR3, the full variable domain is AAGVIQSPRHLIKEKRETATLKCYPIPRHDTVYWYQQGPGQDPQFLISFYEKMQSDKGSIPDRFSAQQFSDYHSELNMSSLELGDSALYFCASSSRDRGQEETQYFGPGTRLLVL.

The chain has TRBV5-8 and TRBJ1-4, with D unresolved. Trimming pared 4 bases from V and 4 bases from J, leaving 8 bases between. Germline V gene sequence: CDR1 SGHTS, CDR2 YDEGEE. The CDR3 extends over 13 amino acids. CDR3 DNA sequence: TGTGCCAGCAGCCGGGATTATAATGAAAAACTGTTTTTT. It is translated as CASSRDYNEKLFF.

The CDR3 loop reads CASSLLAGGPHEQFF. DNA of the CDR3: TGTGCCAGCAGCTTACTAGCGGGAGGGCCCCATGAGCAGTTCTTC. The chain is built from TRBV5-4 and TRBJ2-1; 13 nucleotides line up with TRBD2. The CDR3 contains 15 residues. Germline V gene sequence: CDR1 SGHNT, CDR2 YYREEE (reference sequence). The J segment lost 8 bases and the V segment lost 2 bases, leaving 4 bases of the junction unmatched.

For the CDR3, the DNA is TGCGCCAGCAGCTTTGGGGGGGTAGAGGAGACCCAGTACTTC. Translated, it gives CASSFGGVEETQYF. V and J are TRBV5-1 and TRBJ2-5, with 7 bases aligning to TRBD2. The CDR3 totals 14 residues. Looked up from germline, CDR1 is SGHRS and CDR2 is YFSETQ. J lost 5 bases, V lost 2 bases, and 6 bases had no gene match. The full variable domain, its missing parts supplied by reference TRBV5-1 and TRBJ2-5, is KAGVTQTPRYLIKTRGQQVTLSCSPISGHRSVSWYQQTPGQGLQFLFEYFSETQRNKGNFPGRFSGRQFSNSRSEMNVSTLELGDSALYLCASSFGGVEETQYFGPGTRLLVL.

V is TRBV4-2 and J is TRBJ2-2; 7 bases match TRBD1. Germline trimming cut 1 base from V and 3 bases from J; bases unmatched to any gene: 2. CDR3 length equals 15 residues. Germline assignment: CDR1 LGHNA and CDR2 YNFKEQ. The CDR3 here is CASSQGDSYTGELFF. In DNA form, the CDR3 reads TGTGCCAGCAGCCAAGGGGACAGCTACACCGGGGAGCTGTTTTTT.

This clone was counted a single time. The CDR3, as DNA: TGTGCCAGCAGCCAAAAAACCGGGACAACAGCTTTCTTT. It translates to CASSQKTGTTAFF. This chain links TRBV6-5 with TRBJ1-1; tentative D call: TRBD1 (6 bases). In germline, CDR1 is MNHEY, CDR2 SVGAGI. There are 13 residues in the CDR3. V lost 6 bases to trimming and J lost 10 bases, with 18 bases between them.

The chain uses TRBV28 and TRBJ2-7; weak D call: TRBD1 (7 bases). The germline V gene has CDR1 MDHEN and CDR2 SYDVKM. CDR3 size: 14 residues. V gave up 11 bases and J gave up 2 bases, with 19 bases separating them. In DNA, the CDR3 is TGTGCCCGAACAGGGGACGGGGGCGCCTACGAGCAGTACTTC. It is translated as CARTGDGGAYEQYF.

This clone was observed a handful of times. The chain links TRBV5-8 to TRBJ2-2; D not resolved. The CDR3 sequence is 15 residues long. Germline-derived CDR1 and CDR2 are SGHTS and YDEGEE. V lost 0 bases and J 0 bases, leaving 6 bases between the germline ends. The DNA for the CDR3 is TGTGCCAGCAGCTTGGGTGTCGCGAACACCGGGGAGCTGTTTTTT. Translating it yields CASSLGVANTGELFF.

This chain joins TRBV5-5 and TRBJ2-1; 13 nucleotides align to TRBD2. The CDR3 is 15 amino acids. Germline-derived CDR1 and CDR2 are SGHKS and YYEKEE (reference sequence). V dropped 4 bases and J dropped 7; count of bases not matched to a gene: 5. The CDR3 DNA follows: TGTGCCAGCAGCGGGGGACTAGCGGGATGGAATGAGCAGTTCTTC. It specifies CASSGGLAGWNEQFF.

This clone was picked up one time. The chain carries TRBV6-5 and TRBJ2-3; a possible D gene is TRBD2 (6 bases). Per the germline V gene, CDR1 is MNHEY and CDR2 is SVGAGI. This CDR3 has 16 residues. V lost 2 bases to trimming and J lost 6 bases, with 18 bases between them. The CDR3 protein is CASSYGRGPTPDTQYF. CDR3 coding DNA: TGTGCCAGCAGTTACGGGCGGGGTCCTACGCCTGATACGCAGTATTTT.

The gene calls are TRBV2 and TRBJ2-6; D is unresolved. Germline V CDR1 and CDR2: SNHLY, FYNNEI. The CDR3 is 14 residues long. The V and J ends lost 6 bases and 6 bases respectively, with 12 bases between them. CDR3: CASRRGNLANVLTF. CDR3 DNA: TGTGCCAGCAGGCGAGGAAACTTGGCCAACGTCCTGACTTTC.

The CDR3 DNA is TGTGCCATCAGTGGGCTAGCGGGGGTCACCGGGGAGCTGTTTTTT. Translation gives CAISGLAGVTGELFF. The chain is built from TRBV10-3 and TRBJ2-2; TRBD2 agrees at 10 bases. The V gene's germline CDR1 is ENHRY and CDR2 SYGVKD. The CDR3 is made up of 15 amino acids. Trimming removed 4 bases from V and 4 bases from J; junction bases left unmatched: 3.